One T cell receptor beta chain is described in this entry. Its antigen is as yet unknown. The sample comes from a study of neoadjuvant anti-PD-1 for oral cavity cancer. Study-level results: Higher pretreatment blood Treg/Th17 ratios correlated with higher pretreatment blood and lower post-treatment tumor TCRbeta clonality.

The repertoire was sequenced with immunoSEQ multiplex PCR; TCRdb's copy has only in-frame clones and lacks some. Among more than 12,000 clones, around 70% were seen once, and the ten largest hold approximately 3%. The clonotype originates from a person aged 35-79 years with oral cavity squamous cell carcinoma. The starting material was PBMCs, obtained before nivolumab (anti-PD-1) treatment.

The CDR3 DNA is TGCGCCAGCAGCGGGGGAGACACCAACTCTGGAAACACCATATATTTT. The encoded protein is CASSGGDTNSGNTIYF. This rearrangement joins TRBV5-1 to TRBJ1-3; D perhaps matches TRBD1 (5 bases). CDR1 and CDR2 (germline): SGHRS, YFSETQ. The V gene lost 4 bases and the J gene lost 0 bases, with 14 bases spanning the gap. The CDR3 has 16 amino acids.